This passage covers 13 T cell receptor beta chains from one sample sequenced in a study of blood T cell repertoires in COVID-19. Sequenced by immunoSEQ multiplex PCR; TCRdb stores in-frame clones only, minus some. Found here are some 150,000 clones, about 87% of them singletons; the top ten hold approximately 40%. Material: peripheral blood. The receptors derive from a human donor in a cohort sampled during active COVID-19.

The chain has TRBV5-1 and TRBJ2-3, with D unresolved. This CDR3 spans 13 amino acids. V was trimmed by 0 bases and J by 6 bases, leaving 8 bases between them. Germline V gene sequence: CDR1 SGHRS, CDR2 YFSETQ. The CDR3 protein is CASSLDSTDTQYF. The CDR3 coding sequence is TGCGCCAGCAGCTTGGACAGTACGGATACGCAGTATTTT.

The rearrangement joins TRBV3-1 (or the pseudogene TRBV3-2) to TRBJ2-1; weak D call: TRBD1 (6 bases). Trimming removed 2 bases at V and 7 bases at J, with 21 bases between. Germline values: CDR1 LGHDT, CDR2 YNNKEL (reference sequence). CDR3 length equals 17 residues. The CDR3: CASSQHHLQGSVNEQFF. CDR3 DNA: TGTGCCAGCAGCCAACATCACCTACAGGGTAGCGTTAATGAGCAGTTCTTC.

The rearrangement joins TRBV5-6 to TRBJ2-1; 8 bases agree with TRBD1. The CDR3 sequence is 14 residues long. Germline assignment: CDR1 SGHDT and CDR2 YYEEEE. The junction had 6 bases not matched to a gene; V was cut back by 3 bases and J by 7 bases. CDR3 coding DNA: TGTGCCAGCAGCTCCCGGACAGGGTGGAATGAGCAGTTCTTC. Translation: CASSSRTGWNEQFF. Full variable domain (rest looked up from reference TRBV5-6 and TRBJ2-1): DAGVTQSPTHLIKTRGQQVTLRCSPKSGHDTVSWYQQALGQGPQFIFQYYEEEERQRGNFPDRFSGHQFPNYSSELNVNALLLGDSALYLCASSSRTGWNEQFFGPGTRLTVL.

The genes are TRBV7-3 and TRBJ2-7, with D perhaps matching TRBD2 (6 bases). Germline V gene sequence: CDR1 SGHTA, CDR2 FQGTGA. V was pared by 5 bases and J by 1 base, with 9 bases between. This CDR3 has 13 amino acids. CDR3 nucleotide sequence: TGTGCCAGCAGCGCTAGCGCTTCCTACGAGCAGTACTTC. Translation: CASSASASYEQYF. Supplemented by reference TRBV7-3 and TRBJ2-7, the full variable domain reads GAGVSQTPSNKVTEKGKYVELRCDPISGHTALYWYRQSLGQGPEFLIYFQGTGAADDSGLPNDRFFAVRPEGSVSTLKIQRTERGDSAVYLCASSASASYEQYFGPGTRLTVT.

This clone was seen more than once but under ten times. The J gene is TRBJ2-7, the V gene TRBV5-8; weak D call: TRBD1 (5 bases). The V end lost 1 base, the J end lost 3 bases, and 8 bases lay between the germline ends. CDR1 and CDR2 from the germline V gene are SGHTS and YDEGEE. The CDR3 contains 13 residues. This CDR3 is CASSLLRDYEQYF. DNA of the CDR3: TGTGCCAGCAGCTTGCTCAGGGACTACGAGCAGTACTTC.

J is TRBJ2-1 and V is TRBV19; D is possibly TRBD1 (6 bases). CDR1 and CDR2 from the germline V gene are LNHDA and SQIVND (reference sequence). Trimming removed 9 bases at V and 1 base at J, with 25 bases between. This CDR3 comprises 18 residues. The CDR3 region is CASRKQPGQIISYNEQFF. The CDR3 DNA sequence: TGTGCCAGCCGAAAACAACCCGGACAGATTATTTCCTACAATGAGCAGTTCTTC.

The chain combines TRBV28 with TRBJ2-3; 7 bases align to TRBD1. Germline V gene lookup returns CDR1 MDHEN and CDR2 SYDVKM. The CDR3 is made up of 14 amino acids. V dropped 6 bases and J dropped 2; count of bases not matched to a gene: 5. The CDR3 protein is CASRATGNTDTQYF. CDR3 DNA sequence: TGTGCCAGCAGAGCGACAGGGAACACAGATACGCAGTATTTT.

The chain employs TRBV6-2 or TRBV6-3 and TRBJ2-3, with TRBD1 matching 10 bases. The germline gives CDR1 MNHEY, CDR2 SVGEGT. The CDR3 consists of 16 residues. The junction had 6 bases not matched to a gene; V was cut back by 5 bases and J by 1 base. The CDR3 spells CASSKRTGGRTDTQYF. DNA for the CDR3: TGTGCCAGCAGTAAACGGACAGGGGGTCGCACAGATACGCAGTATTTT.

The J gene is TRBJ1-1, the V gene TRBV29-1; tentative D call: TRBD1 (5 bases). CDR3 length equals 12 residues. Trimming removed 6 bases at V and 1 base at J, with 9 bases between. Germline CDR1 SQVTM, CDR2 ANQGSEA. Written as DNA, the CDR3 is TGCAGCGTGGGGAGGGGGAACACTGAAGCTTTCTTT. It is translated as CSVGRGNTEAFF.

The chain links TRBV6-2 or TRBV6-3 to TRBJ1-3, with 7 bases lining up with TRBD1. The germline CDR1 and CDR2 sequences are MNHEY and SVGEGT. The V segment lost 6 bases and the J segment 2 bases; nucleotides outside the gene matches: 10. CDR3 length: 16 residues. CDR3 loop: CASSPAGGKAGNTIYF. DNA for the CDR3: TGTGCCAGCAGCCCTGCAGGGGGAAAAGCTGGAAACACCATATATTTT.

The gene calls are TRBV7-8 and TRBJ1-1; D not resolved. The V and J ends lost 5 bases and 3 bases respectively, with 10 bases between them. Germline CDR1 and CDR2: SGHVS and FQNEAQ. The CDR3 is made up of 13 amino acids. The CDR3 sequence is CASSRRGDTEAFF. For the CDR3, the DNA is TGTGCCAGCAGCCGCCGGGGAGACACTGAAGCTTTCTTT.

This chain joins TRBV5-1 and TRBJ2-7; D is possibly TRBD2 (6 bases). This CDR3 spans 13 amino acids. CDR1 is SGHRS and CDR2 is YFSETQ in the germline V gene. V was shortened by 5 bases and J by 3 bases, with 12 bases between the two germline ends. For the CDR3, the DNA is TGCGCCAGCAGGCCCGGGAGAGACTACGAGCAGTACTTC. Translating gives CASRPGRDYEQYF. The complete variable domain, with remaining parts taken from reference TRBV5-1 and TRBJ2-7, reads KAGVTQTPRYLIKTRGQQVTLSCSPISGHRSVSWYQQTPGQGLQFLFEYFSETQRNKGNFPGRFSGRQFSNSRSEMNVSTLELGDSALYLCASRPGRDYEQYFGPGTRLTVT.

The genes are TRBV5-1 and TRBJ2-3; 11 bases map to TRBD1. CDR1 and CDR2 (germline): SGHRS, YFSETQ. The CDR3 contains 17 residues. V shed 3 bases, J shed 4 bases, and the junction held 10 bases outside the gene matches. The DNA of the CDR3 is TGCGCCAGCAGCTCGAACCCGGGACAGGGGGTAGCAGATACGCAGTATTTT. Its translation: CASSSNPGQGVADTQYF.